This T cell receptor beta chain was recovered during a study of blood T cell repertoires in COVID-19 (dated by TCRdb to 2020 to 2021). For context, the study as a whole: Samples covering the acute and convalescent phases of COVID-19 were provided by collaborators in the United States, Italy and Spain. The material from the prospective study consisted of cDNA or gDNA derived from T cells, B-cell-depleted T cells, or PBMCs. Samples came from the ongoing ImmuneRACE study (first 160 participants) plus 1,254 subjects from 6 global collaborators. The repertoires were released in a freely available public database intended as a resource for research on the immune response to SARS-CoV-2. The sample metadata nearly always contained a de-identified subject ID, COVID-19 status, age in years and sex. Where available, HLA class I and class II types were obtained from metadata supplied by the sample provider rather than from assay-based typing. Subjects who had been exposed to COVID-19, were actively infected with it, or had recovered from it provided the deeply sampled blood TCRbeta repertoires that made up the dataset.

The collaborating institutions used their own protocols to collect whole blood in K2EDTA tubes. For TCRbeta analysis, collaborators shipped samples as frozen whole blood, isolated PBMCs, or DNA extracted from either of those sample types. CDR1 and CDR2, looked up from the germline V gene (reference sequence), are LNHDA and SQIVND. CDR3 length: 15 amino acids, cysteine to phenylalanine. The DNA shown is the 45-base CDR3, in frame from base 1. V is shortened by 6 bases, J by 10 bases, and the region joining them spans 19 bases. Notes on this clone: The target of this receptor is not known. Nothing much larger sits one base from this clone, and base qualities are not available.

Overall results and qualifications from the work: The amount of clinical and demographic metadata varied by source and participant and was provided uncurated.

TCRbeta CDR3 regions were amplified from genomic DNA by means of the immunoSEQ Assay, a bias-controlled multiplex PCR. The authors' pipeline ran thus. The number of nucleated cells in each sample was estimated from the amplification of reference gene primers within the assay. Sequence reads were collapsed and filtered to measure the absolute abundance of every unique TCRbeta CDR3 rearrangement. Productive Simpson clonality was computed per sample as the square root of Simpson's diversity index over productive rearrangements. The clones in this table, taken by TCRdb from immuneACCESS, are in-frame only. Not every clone is retained; where verified, under half of the shortfall comes from an unresolved V gene, and the cause of the rest is unknown. V and J calls and clone size follow that table, whereas D and trimming were derived from the DNA. Recorded for this sample are some 82,000 clones; around 88% of them occurred a single time. The ten largest clonotypes hold over 30% of the sample.

The rearranged chain carries TRBV19 and TRBJ1-6; TRBD1 is possibly the D segment (6 matching bases). Source material: peripheral blood. This clonotype was sampled from a man older than 75 with active or convalescent COVID-19. This receptor carries the CDR3 CASRPGHLVESPLHF. The nucleotide sequence reads as follows: TGTGCCAGTAGGCCGGGACATTTGGTAGAATCACCCCTCCACTTT.